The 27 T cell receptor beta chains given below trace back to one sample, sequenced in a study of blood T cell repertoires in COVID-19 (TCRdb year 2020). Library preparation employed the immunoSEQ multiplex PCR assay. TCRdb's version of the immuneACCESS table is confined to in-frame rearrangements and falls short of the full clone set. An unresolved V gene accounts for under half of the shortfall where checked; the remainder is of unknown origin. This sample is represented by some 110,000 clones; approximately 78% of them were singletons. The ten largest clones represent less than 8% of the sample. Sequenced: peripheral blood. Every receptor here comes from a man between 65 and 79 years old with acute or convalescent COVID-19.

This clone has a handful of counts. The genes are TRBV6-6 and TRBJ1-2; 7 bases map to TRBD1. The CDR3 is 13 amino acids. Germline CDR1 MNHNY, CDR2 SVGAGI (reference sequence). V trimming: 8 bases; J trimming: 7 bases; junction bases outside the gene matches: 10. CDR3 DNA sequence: TGTGCCAGCTTAATCACAGGGGTGGGTGGCTACACCTTC. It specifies CASLITGVGGYTF.

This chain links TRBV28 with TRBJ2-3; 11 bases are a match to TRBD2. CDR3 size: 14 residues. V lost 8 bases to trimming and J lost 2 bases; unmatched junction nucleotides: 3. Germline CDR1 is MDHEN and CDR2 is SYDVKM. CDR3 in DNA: TGTGCCAGCCGACTAGCGGGGTTCACAGATACGCAGTATTTT. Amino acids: CASRLAGFTDTQYF.

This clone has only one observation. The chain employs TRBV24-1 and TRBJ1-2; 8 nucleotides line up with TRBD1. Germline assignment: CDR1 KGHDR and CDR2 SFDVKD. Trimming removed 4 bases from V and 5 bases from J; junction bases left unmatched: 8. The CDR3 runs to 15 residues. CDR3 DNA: TGTGCCACCAGTGACGGGACAGGACTCGGATATGGCTACACCTTC. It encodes CATSDGTGLGYGYTF.

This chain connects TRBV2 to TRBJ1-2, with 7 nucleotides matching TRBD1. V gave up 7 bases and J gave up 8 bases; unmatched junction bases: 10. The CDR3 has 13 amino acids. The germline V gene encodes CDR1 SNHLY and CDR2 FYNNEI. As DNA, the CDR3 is TGTGCCAGCACATTAGGACAGGTGGGAGGCTACACCTTC. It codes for CASTLGQVGGYTF.

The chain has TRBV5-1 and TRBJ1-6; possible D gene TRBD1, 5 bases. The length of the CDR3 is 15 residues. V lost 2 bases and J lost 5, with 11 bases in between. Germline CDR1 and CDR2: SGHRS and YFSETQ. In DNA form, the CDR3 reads TGCGCCAGCAGCTTAGGACACACGAATAATTCACCCCTCCACTTT. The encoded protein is CASSLGHTNNSPLHF.

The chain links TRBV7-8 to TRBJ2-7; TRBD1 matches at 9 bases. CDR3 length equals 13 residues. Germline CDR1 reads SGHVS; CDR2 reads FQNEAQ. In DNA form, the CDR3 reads TGTGCTCAGACCGGGACAGGGCCTTACGAGCAGTACTTC. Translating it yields CAQTGTGPYEQYF.

In DNA form, the CDR3 reads TGCAGCGGCGGAGTCGTGAGTGGCTACACCTTC. Its translation: CSGGVVSGYTF. The chain combines TRBV29-1 with TRBJ1-2; D is ambiguous. Trimming removed 7 bases from V and 7 bases from J, with 13 bases in between. The CDR3 has 11 amino acids. Germline-derived CDR1 and CDR2 are SQVTM and ANQGSEA.

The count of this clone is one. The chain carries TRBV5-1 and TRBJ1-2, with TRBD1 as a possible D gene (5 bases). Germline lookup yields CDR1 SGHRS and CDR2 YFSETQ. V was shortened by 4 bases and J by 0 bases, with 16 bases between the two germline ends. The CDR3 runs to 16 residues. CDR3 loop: CASSQSGLNANYGYTF. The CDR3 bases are TGCGCCAGCAGCCAGTCGGGACTTAATGCTAACTATGGCTACACCTTC.

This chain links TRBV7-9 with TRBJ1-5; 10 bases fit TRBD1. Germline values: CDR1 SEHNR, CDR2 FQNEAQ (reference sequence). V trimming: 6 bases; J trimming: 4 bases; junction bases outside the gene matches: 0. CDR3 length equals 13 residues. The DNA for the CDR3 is TGTGCCAGCAGGGGACAGGGGAATCAGCCCCAGCATTTT. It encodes CASRGQGNQPQHF.

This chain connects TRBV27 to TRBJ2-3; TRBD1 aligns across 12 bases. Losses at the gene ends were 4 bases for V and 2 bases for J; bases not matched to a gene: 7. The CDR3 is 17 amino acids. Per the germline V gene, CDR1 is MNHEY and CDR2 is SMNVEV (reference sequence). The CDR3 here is CASSSTGTGGDTDTQYF. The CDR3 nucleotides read TGTGCCAGCAGTTCTACCGGGACAGGGGGCGACACAGATACGCAGTATTTT.

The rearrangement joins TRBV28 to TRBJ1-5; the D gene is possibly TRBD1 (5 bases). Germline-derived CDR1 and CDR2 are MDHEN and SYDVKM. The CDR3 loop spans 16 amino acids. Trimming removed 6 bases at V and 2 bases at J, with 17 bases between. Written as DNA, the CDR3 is TGTGCCAGCAGCCCATTCAGGGAAAGCGGCAATCAGCCCCAGCATTTT. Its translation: CASSPFRESGNQPQHF.

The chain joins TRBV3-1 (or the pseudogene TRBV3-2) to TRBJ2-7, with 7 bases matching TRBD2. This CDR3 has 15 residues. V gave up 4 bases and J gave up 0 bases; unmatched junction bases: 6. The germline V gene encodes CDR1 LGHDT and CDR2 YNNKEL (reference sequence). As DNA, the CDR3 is TGTGCCAGCAGCCTCGTTAGCGGGTCCTCCTACGAGCAGTACTTC. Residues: CASSLVSGSSYEQYF.

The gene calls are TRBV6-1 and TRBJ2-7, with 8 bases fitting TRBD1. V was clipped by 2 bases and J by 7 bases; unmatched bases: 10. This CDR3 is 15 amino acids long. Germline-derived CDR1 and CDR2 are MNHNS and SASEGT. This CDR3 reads CASSEQPGGAGEQYF. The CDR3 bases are TGTGCCAGCAGTGAACAGCCAGGGGGCGCGGGGGAGCAGTACTTC.

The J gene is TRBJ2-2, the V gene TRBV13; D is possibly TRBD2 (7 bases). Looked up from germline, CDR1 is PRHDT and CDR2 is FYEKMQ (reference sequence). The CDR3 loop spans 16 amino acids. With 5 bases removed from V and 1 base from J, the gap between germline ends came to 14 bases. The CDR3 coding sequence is TGTGCCAGCAGCCCCCCGGGGGGCCGGAACACCGGGGAGCTGTTTTTT. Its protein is CASSPPGGRNTGELFF. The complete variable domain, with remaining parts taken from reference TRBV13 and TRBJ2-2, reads AAGVIQSPRHLIKEKRETATLKCYPIPRHDTVYWYQQGPGQDPQFLISFYEKMQSDKGSIPDRFSAQQFSDYHSELNMSSLELGDSALYFCASSPPGGRNTGELFFGEGSRLTVL.

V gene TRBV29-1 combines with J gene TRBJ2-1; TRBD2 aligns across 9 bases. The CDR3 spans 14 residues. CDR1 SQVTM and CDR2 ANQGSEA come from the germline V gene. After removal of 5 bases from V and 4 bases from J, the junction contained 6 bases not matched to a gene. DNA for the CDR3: TGCAGCGTTTATAGCGGGGGTCTTTACAATGAGCAGTTCTTC. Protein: CSVYSGGLYNEQFF.

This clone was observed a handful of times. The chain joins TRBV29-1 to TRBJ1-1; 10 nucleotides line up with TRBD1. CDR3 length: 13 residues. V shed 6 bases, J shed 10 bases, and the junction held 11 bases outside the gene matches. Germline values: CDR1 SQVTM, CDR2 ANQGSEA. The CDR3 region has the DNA TGCAGCGTAATCCGGGACAGGGGCTTCGTAGCTTTCTTT. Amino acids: CSVIRDRGFVAFF.

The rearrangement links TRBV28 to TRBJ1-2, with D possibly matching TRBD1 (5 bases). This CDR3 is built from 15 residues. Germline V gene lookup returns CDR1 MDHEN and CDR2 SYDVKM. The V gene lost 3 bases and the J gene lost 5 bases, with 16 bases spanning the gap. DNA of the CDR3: TGTGCCAGCAGTTTTGTAGGGGAGGAGGAATATGGCTACACCTTC. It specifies CASSFVGEEEYGYTF.

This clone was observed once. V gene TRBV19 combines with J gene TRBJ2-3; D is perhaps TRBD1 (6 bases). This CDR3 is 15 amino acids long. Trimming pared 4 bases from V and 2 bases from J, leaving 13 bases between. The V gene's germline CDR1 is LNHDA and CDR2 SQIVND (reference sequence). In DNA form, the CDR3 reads TGTGCCAGTAGTACTAGGGGGACCGTCACAGATACGCAGTATTTT. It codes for CASSTRGTVTDTQYF. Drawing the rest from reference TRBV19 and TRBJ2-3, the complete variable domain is DGGITQSPKYLFRKEGQNVTLSCEQNLNHDAMYWYRQDPGQGLRLIYYSQIVNDFQKGDIAEGYSVSREKKESFPLTVTSAQKNPTAFYLCASSTRGTVTDTQYFGPGTRLTVL.

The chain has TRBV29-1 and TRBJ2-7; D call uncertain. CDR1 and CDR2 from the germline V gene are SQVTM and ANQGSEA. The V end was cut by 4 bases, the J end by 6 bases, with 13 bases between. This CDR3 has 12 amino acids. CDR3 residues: CSVGHVSREQYF. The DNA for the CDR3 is TGCAGCGTTGGGCATGTAAGTCGCGAGCAGTACTTC.

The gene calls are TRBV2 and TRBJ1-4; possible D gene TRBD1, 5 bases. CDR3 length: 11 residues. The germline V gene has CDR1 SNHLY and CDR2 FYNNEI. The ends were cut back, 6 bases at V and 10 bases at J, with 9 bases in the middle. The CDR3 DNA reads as TGTGCCAGCAGCCTCAGGGTAAAACTGTTTTTT. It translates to CASSLRVKLFF.

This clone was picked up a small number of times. The CDR3 here is CASRPGQGRFEKLFF. The CDR3 coding sequence is TGTGCCAGCAGGCCGGGACAGGGGCGGTTTGAAAAACTGTTTTTT. This chain joins TRBV28 and TRBJ1-4, with TRBD1 matching 10 bases. This CDR3 spans 15 amino acids. Unmatched junction bases numbered 8, after V lost 6 bases and J lost 7 bases. Germline-derived CDR1 and CDR2 are MDHEN and SYDVKM. The complete variable domain, with remaining parts taken from reference TRBV28 and TRBJ1-4, reads DVKVTQSSRYLVKRTGEKVFLECVQDMDHENMFWYRQDPGLGLRLIYFSYDVKMKEKGDIPEGYSVSREKKERFSLILESASTNQTSMYLCASRPGQGRFEKLFFGSGTQLSVL.

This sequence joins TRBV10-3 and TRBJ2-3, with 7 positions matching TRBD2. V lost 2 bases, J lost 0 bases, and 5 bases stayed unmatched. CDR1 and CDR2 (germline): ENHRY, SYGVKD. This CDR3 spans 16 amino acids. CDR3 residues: CAISEGRGTSTDTQYF. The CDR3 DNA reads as TGTGCCATCAGTGAGGGGCGGGGGACTAGCACAGATACGCAGTATTTT.

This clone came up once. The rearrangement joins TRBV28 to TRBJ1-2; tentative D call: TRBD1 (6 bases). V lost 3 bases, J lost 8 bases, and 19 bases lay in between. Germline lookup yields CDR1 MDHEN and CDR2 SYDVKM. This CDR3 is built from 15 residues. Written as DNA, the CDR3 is TGTGCCAGCAGTTTGGGTCCCGGGGACACGGGGGGCTACACCTTC. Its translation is CASSLGPGDTGGYTF.

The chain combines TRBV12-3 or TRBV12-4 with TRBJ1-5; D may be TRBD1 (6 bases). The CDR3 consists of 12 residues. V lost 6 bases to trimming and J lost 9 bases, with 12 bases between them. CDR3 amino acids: CASSQGKGPQHF. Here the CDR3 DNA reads TGTGCCAGCAGCCAGGGGAAGGGGCCCCAGCATTTT.

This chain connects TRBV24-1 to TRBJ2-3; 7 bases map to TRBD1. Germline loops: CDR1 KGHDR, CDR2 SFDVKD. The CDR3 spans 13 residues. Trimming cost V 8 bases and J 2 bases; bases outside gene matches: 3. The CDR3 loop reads CATKDRVTDTQYF. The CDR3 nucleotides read TGTGCCACCAAAGACAGGGTCACAGATACGCAGTATTTT.

The CDR3 region is CASSLDRRPSYEQYF. In DNA, the CDR3 is TGTGCCAGCAGTCTAGACAGGCGACCTTCCTACGAGCAGTACTTC. This chain connects TRBV6-5 to TRBJ2-7; a weak D match, TRBD1 (6 bases). This CDR3 has 15 residues. Germline-derived CDR1 and CDR2 are MNHEY and SVGAGI. V was shortened by 5 bases and J by 1 base, with 15 bases between the two germline ends.

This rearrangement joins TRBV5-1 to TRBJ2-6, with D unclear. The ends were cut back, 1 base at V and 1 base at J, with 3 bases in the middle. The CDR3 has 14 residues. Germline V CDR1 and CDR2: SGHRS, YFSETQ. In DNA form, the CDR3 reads TGCGCCAGCAGCTTGTCTTCTGGGGCCAACGTCCTGACTTTC. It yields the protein CASSLSSGANVLTF.